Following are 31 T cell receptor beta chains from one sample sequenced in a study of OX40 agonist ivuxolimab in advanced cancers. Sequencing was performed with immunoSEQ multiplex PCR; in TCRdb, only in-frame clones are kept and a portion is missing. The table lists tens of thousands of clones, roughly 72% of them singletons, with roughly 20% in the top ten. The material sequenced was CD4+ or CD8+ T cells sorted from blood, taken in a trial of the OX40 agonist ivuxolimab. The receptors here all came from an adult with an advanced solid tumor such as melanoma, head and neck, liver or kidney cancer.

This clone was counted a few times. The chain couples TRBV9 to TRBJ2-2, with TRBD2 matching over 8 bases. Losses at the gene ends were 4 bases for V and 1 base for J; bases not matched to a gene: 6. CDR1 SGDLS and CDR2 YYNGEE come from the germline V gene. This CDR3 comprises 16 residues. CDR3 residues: CASSPIAGKNTGELFF. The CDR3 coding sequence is TGTGCCAGCAGCCCTATAGCGGGGAAGAACACCGGGGAGCTGTTTTTT.

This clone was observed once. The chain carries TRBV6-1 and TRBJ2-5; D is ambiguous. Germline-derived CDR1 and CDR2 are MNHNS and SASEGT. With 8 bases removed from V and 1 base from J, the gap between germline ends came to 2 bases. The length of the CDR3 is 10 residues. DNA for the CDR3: TGTGCCAGCGGCCAAGAGACCCAGTACTTC. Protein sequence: CASGQETQYF.

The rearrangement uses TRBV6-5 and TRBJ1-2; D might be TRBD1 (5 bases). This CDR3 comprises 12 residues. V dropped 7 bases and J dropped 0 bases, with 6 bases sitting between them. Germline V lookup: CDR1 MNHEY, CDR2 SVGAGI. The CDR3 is CASMGANYGYTF. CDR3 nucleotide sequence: TGTGCCAGCATGGGGGCTAACTATGGCTACACCTTC.

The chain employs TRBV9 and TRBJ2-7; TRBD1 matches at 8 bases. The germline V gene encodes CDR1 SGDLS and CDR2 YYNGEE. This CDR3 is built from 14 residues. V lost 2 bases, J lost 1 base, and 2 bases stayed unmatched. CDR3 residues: CASSVGQESYEQYF. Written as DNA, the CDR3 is TGTGCCAGCAGCGTGGGACAGGAGTCCTACGAGCAGTACTTC.

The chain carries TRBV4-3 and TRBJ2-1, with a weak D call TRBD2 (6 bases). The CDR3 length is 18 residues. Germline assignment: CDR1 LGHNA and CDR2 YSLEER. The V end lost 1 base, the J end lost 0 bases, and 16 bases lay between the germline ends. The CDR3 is CASSQGAYSGSSYNEQFF. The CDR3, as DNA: TGCGCCAGCAGCCAAGGGGCCTATAGCGGTAGCTCCTACAATGAGCAGTTCTTC.

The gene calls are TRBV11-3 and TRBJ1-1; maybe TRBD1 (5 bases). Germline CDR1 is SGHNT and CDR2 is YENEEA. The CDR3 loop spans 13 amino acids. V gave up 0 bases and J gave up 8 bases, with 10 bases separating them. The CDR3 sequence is CASSLEFQGEAFF. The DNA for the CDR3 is TGTGCCAGCAGCTTAGAATTTCAGGGAGAAGCTTTCTTT.

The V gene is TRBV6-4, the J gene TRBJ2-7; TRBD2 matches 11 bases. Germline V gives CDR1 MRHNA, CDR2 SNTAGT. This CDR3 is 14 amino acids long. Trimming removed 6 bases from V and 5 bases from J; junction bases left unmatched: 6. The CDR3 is CASSPLSGGDEQYF. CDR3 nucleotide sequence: TGTGCCAGCAGCCCACTTAGCGGGGGGGACGAGCAGTACTTC.

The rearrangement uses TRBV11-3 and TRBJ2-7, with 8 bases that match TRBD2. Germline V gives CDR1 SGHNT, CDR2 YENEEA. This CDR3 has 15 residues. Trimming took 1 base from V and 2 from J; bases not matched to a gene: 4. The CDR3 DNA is TGTGCCAGCAGCTTAGTCCGGGGGGGGGCCTACGAGCAGTACTTC. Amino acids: CASSLVRGGAYEQYF.

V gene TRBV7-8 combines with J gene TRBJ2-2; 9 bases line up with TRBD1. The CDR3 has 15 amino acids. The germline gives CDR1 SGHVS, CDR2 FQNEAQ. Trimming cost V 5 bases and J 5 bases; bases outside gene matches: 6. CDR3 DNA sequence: TGTGCCAGCAGCCGGGACAGGGACTCTACCGGGGAGCTGTTTTTT. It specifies CASSRDRDSTGELFF.

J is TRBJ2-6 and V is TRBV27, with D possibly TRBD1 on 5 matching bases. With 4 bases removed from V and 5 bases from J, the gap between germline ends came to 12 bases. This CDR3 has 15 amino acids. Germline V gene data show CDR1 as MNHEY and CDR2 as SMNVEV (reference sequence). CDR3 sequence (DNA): TGTGCCAGCAGTTACAGGCCGTTAAGGGCCAACGTCCTGACTTTC. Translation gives CASSYRPLRANVLTF.

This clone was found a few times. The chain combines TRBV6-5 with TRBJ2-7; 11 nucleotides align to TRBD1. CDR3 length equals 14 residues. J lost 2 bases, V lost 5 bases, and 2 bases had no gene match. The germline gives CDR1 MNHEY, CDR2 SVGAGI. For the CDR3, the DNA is TGTGCCAGCAGTATGGGACAGGGGGCCTACGAGCAGTACTTC. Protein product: CASSMGQGAYEQYF.

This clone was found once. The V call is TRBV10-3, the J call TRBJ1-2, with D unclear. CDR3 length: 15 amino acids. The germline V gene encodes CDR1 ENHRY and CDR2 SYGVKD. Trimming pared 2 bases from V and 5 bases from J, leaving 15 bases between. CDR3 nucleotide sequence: TGTGCCATCAGTGAGGTCACATTGACCGAGTATGGCTACACCTTC. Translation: CAISEVTLTEYGYTF.

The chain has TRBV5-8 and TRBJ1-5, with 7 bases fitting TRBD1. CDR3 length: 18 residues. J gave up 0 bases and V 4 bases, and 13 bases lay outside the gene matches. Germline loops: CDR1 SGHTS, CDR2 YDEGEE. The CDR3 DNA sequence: TGTGCCAGCAGCCCAGAGGGACAGTGGGGACCTAGCAATCAGCCCCAGCATTTT. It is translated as CASSPEGQWGPSNQPQHF.

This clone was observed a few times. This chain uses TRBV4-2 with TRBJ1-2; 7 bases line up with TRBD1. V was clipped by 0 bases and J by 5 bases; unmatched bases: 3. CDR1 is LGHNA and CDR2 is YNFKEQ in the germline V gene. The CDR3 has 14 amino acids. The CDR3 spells CASSQEMTGYGYTF. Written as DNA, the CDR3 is TGTGCCAGCAGCCAAGAGATGACAGGGTATGGCTACACCTTC.

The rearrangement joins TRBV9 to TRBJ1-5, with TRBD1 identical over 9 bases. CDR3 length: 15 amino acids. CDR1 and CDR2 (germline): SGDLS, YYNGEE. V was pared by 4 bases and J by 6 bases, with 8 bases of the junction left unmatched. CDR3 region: CASSPGQGKFQPQHF. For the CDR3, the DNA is TGTGCCAGCAGCCCTGGACAGGGGAAGTTTCAGCCCCAGCATTTT.

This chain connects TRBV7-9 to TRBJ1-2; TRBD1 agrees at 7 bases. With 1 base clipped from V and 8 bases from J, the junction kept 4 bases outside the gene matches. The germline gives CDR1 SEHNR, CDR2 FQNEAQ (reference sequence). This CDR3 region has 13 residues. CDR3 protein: CASSLGQGGGYTF. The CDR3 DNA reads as TGTGCCAGCAGCTTAGGACAGGGAGGCGGCTACACCTTC.

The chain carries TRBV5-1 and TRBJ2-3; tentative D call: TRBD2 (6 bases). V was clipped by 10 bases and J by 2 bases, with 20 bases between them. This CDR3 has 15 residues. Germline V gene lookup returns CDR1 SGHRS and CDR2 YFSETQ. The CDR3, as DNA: TGCGCCGCCAGCAAGGGACTGGTGACCACAGATACGCAGTATTTT. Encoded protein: CAASKGLVTTDTQYF.

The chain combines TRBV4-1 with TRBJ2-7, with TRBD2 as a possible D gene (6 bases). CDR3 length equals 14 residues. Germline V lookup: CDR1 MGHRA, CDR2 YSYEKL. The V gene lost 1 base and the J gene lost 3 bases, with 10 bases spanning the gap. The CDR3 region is CASSQAGGFYEQYF. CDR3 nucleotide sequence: TGCGCCAGCAGCCAAGCCGGGGGATTCTACGAGCAGTACTTC.

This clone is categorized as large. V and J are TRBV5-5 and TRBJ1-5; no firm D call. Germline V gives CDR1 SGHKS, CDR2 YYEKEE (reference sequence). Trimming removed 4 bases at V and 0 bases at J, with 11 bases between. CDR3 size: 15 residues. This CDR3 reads CASSPTPSSNQPQHF. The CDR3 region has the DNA TGTGCCAGCAGCCCCACGCCGAGTAGCAATCAGCCCCAGCATTTT.

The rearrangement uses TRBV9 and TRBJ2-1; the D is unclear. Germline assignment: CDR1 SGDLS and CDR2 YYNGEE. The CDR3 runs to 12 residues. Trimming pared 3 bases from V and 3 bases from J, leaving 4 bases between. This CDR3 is CASSANYNEQFF. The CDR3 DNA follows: TGTGCCAGCAGCGCTAACTACAATGAGCAGTTCTTC.

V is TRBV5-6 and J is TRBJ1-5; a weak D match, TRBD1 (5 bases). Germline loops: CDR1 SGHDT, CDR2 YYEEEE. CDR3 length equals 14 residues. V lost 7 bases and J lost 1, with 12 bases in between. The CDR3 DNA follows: TGTGCCAGCGGGGGGGGTCCCAGCAATCAGCCCCAGCATTTT. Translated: CASGGGPSNQPQHF.

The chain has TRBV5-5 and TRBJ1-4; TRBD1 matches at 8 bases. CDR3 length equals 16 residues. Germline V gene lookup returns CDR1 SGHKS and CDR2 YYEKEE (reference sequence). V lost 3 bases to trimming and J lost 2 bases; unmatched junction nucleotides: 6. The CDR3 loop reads CASSSTGGSTNEKLFF. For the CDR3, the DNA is TGTGCCAGCAGCTCTACAGGGGGAAGTACTAATGAAAAACTGTTTTTT.

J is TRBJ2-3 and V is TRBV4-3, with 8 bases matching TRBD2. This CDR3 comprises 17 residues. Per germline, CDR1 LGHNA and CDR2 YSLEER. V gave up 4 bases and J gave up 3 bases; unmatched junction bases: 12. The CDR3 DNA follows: TGCGCCAGCAGCCGGGGTGCGGGGGGTAAAAGGACAGATACGCAGTATTTT. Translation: CASSRGAGGKRTDTQYF.

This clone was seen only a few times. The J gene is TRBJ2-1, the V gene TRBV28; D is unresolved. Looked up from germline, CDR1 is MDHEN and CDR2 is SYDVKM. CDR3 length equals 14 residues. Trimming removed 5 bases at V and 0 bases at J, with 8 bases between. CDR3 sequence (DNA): TGTGCCAGCAGTCCCCTAATCTCCTACAATGAGCAGTTCTTC. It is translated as CASSPLISYNEQFF. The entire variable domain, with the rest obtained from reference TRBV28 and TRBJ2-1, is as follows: DVKVTQSSRYLVKRTGEKVFLECVQDMDHENMFWYRQDPGLGLRLIYFSYDVKMKEKGDIPEGYSVSREKKERFSLILESASTNQTSMYLCASSPLISYNEQFFGPGTRLTVL.

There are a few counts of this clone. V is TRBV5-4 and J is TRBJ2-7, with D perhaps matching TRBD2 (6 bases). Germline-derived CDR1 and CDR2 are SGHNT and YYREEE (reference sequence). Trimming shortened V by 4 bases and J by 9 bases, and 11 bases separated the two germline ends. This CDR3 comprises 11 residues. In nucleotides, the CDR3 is TGTGCCAGCAGCCAAGGAGGGGCGCAGTACTTC. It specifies CASSQGGAQYF.

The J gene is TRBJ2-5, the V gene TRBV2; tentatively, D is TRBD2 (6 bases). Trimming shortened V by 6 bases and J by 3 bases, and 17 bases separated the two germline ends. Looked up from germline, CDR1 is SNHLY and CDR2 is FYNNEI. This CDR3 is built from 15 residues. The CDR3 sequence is CASSAARRGKETQYF. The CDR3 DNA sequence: TGTGCCAGCAGCGCGGCTCGGAGGGGCAAAGAGACCCAGTACTTC.

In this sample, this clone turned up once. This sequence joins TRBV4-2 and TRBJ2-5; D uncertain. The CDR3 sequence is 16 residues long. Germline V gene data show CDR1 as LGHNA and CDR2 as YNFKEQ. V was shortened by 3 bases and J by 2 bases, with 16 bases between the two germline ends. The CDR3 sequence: CASSQGWAGQQETQYF. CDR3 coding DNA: TGTGCCAGCAGCCAGGGTTGGGCCGGCCAGCAAGAGACCCAGTACTTC.

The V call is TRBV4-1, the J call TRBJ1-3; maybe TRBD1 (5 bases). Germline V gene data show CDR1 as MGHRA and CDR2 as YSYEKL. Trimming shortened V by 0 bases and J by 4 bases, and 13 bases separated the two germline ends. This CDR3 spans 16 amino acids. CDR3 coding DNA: TGCGCCAGCAGCCAAGATGGCCGGGGCACGGGAAACACCATATATTTT. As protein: CASSQDGRGTGNTIYF.

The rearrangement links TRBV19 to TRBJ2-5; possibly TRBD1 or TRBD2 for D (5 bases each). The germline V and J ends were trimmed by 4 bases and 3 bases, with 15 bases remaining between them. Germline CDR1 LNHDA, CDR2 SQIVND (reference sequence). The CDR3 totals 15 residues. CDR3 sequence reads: CASSTHGTAKETQYF. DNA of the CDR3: TGTGCCAGTAGTACCCACGGGACGGCTAAAGAGACCCAGTACTTC.

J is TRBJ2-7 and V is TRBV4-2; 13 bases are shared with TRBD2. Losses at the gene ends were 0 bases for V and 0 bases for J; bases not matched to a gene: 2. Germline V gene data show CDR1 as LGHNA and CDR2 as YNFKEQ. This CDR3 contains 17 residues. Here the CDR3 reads CASSQEGLAGISYEQYF. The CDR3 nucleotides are TGTGCCAGCAGCCAAGAGGGACTAGCGGGGATCTCCTACGAGCAGTACTTC.

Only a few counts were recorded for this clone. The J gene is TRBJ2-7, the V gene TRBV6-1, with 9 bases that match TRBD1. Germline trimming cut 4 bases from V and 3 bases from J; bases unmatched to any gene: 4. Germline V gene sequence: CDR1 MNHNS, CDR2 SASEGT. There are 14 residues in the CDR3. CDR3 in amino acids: CASSVGTGHYEQYF. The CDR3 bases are TGTGCCAGCAGTGTCGGGACAGGGCACTACGAGCAGTACTTC.